This TCR beta chain was captured in a study of CD8 T cells in ankylosing spondylitis. Study-wide points: Disease-linked clones bore a CD8+ phenotype, appearing relatively rarely in peripheral blood. The clones that were linked to disease were reported to be significantly enriched in matched synovial fluid samples from ankylosing spondylitis patients. Typical of ankylosing spondylitis blood, it appeared, was a TCR beta motif of 7 or 8 highly homologous variants. Prior work had noted some motif variants in reactive arthritis blood and synovial fluid.

Trimming removed 8 bases from V and 5 bases from J; junction bases left unmatched: 13. Germline lookup yields CDR1 MNHNS and CDR2 SASEGT. The CDR3 extends over 15 amino acids. Details on this clonotype: Its target is not known. Since a much larger clone is just one base distant, this may be a read error.

Each TCR beta library was made by quantitative 5'-RACE that incorporated molecular barcodes. Each CDR3 protein is one row after TCRdb ran MiXCR on the 5' RACE reads. The sample shows 450,000 to 550,000 distinct CDR3 sequences, 5.3% of them seen only once. The TCR comes from a male donor with ankylosing spondylitis. The chain combines TRBV6-1 with TRBJ2-3, with 7 positions matching TRBD1. The sequencing input was blood, either unsorted or a sorted T cell fraction (not recorded which). The CDR3 reads CASATGKGNQDTQYF. Written as DNA, the CDR3 is TGTGCCAGCGCGACAGGGAAGGGTAATCAAGATACGCAGTATTTT.